This T cell receptor (beta chain) derives from a study of T cell responses to AZD1222 COVID-19 vaccine. CDR3 length: 16 residues. Germline assignment: CDR1 MNHEY and CDR2 SVGAGI. Trimming cost V 0 bases and J 6 bases, with 17 bases left between them. Clones were sequenced by immunoSEQ multiplex PCR, and TCRdb holds only the in-frame ones, with some missing. The sample yields approximately 140,000 clones, more than 85% seen once. Regarding this clone: Its antigen is unknown.

Study-wide results and caveats: The donors showed a predominance of white British ancestry and of females, with possible underestimation of clonal diversity.

The receptor was isolated from an adult in good health. The rearrangement joins TRBV6-5 to TRBJ1-1; D might be TRBD1 (6 bases). Specimen: peripheral blood, collected on day 0 of AZD1222 vaccination. The DNA for the CDR3 is TGTGCCAGCAGTTACTCGAGGGGGATACACTTCTCTGAAGCTTTCTTT. Amino acids: CASSYSRGIHFSEAFF.